This T cell receptor beta chain is drawn from a study of CD8 T cells in Susac syndrome. Study-wide findings and caveats: An acknowledgment was made by the study that its TCR sequencing and HLA analysis involved relatively few individuals.

On this clonotype itself: As yet, its antigen is unknown.

The CDR3 covers 17 residues. CDR1 is PRHDT and CDR2 is FYEKMQ in the germline V gene (reference sequence). V was cut by 2 bases and J by 7 bases, with 23 bases left in between. Random hexamers were used to reverse transcribe the RNA input (about 0.5 to 1 ug). Across 54 Vbeta and 13 Jbeta, immunoSEQ multiplex PCR amplified TCR beta CDR3. TCRdb called the immunoSEQ multiplex PCR reads again in MiXCR, with one record for every CDR3 protein. This sample has approximately 190,000 distinct CDR3 sequences, with over 85% found just once. Sequencing was done on a sample of CD4+ T cells from PBMCs. This receptor was obtained from a human donor in good health. The chain has TRBV13 and TRBJ1-2; tentative D call: TRBD1 (5 bases). The CDR3 coding sequence is TGTGCCAGCAGCTTAAGGGGACGGGGGGTTGGAGAACCTGGCTACACCTTC. Its protein is CASSLRGRGVGEPGYTF.